Below are 4 T cell receptor beta chains sequenced from a single sample in a study of monozygotic twins with inflammatory bowel disease. TCRdb reprocessed the 5' RACE reads and keeps a single row for each CDR3 protein, giving no DNA. There are over 200,000 distinct CDR3 sequences in the sample, with around 1.5% held by the top ten. Sequences were obtained from blood. All receptors come from a human donor with ulcerative colitis or Crohn's disease, or a healthy co-twin of an affected twin (not recorded which).

This sequence joins TRBV5-1 and TRBJ2-1. The CDR3 consists of 15 residues. CDR1 and CDR2 (germline): SGHRS, YFSETQ. CDR3 protein: CASSLGAGPYNEQFF.

The J gene is TRBJ2-1, the V gene TRBV28; TCRdb's D call of TRBD2 is untestable without DNA. The CDR3 is made up of 15 amino acids. Per germline, CDR1 MDHEN and CDR2 SYDVKM. CDR3 amino acids: CATSPPDSTYNEQFF.

V gene TRBV7-2 combines with J gene TRBJ1-3; the TRBD1 assignment by TCRdb is unverifiable without DNA. The length of the CDR3 is 16 residues. Germline V gives CDR1 SGHTA, CDR2 FQGNSA. CDR3 sequence reads: CASSRTRTGTGNTIYF.

The chain has TRBV7-8 and TRBJ2-5; TCRdb designates TRBD1, a call that cannot be tested without DNA. The germline V gene has CDR1 SGHVS and CDR2 FQNEAQ. This CDR3 has 15 amino acids. The CDR3 is CASSRRSRVGETQYF.